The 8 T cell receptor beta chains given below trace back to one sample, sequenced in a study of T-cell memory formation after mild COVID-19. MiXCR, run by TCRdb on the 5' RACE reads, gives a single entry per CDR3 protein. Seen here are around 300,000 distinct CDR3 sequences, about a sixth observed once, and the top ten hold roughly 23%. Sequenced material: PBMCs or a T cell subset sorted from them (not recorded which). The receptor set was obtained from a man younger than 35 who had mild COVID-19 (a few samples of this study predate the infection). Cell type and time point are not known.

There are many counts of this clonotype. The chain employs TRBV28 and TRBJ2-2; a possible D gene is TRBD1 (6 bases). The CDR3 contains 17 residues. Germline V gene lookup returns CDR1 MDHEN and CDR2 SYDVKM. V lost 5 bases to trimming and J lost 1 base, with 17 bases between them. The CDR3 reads CASSPSAGAVNTGELFF. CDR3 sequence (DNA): TGTGCCAGCAGTCCCTCGGCAGGGGCCGTGAACACCGGGGAGCTGTTTTTT.

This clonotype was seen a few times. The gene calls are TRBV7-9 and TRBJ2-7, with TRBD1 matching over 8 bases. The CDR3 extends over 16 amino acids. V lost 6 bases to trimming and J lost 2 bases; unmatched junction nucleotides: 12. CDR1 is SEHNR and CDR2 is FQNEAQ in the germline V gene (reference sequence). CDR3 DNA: TGTGCCAGCAGGGGTGCCGGGACAGGCGATACCTACGAGCAGTACTTC. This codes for CASRGAGTGDTYEQYF. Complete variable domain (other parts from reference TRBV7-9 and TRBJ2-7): DTGVSQNPRHKITKRGQNVTFRCDPISEHNRLYWYRQTLGQGPEFLTYFQNEAQLEKSRLLSDRFSAERPKGSFSTLEIQRTEQGDSAMYLCASRGAGTGDTYEQYFGPGTRLTVT.

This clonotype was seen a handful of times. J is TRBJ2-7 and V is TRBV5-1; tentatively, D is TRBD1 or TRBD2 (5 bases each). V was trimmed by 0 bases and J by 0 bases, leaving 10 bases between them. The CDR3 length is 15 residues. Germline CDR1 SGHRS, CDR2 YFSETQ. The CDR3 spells CASSLGGANSYEQYF. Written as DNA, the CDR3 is TGCGCCAGCAGCTTGGGAGGGGCCAACTCCTACGAGCAGTACTTC.

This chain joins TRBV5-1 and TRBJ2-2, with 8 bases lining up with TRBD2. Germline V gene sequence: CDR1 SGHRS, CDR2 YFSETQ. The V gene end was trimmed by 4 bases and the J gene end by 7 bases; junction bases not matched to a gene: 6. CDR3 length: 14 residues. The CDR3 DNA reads TGCGCCAGCAGCCACGGGGGGGCCAACGGGGAGCTGTTTTTT. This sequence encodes CASSHGGANGELFF.

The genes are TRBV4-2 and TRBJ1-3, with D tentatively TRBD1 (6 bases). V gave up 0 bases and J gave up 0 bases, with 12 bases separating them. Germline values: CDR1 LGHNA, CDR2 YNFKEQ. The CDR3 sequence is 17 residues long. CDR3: CASSQDLRQVSGNTIYF. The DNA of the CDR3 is TGTGCCAGCAGCCAAGATCTCAGACAGGTCTCTGGAAACACCATATATTTT.

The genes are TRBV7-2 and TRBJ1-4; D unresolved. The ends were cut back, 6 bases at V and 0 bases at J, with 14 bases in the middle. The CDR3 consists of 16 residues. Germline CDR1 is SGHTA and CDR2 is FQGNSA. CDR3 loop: CASSDGEVATNEKLFF. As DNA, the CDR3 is TGTGCCAGCAGTGACGGAGAAGTTGCAACTAATGAAAAACTGTTTTTT.

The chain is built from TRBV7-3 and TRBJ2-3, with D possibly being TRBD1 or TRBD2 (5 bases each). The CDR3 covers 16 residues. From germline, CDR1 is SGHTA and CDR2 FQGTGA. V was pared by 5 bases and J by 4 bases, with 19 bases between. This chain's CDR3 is CASSPGQTRPSDTQYF. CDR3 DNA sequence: TGTGCCAGCAGCCCGGGGCAGACGCGCCCCTCAGATACGCAGTATTTT.

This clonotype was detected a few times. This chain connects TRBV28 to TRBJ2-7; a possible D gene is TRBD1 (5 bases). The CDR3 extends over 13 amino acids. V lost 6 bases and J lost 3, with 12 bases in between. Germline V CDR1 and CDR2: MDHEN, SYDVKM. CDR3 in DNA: TGTGCCAGCAGCCCAGGGTATATCTACGAGCAGTACGTC. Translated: CASSPGYIYEQYV.